This T cell receptor beta chain stems from a study of STAT5B mutations in CD4+ large granular lymphocyte leukemia. With regard to this clone: No antigen is known for it.

Study-wide results and limits: Main leukemic clonotypes were patient-specific, but about 26% appeared at low frequency elsewhere.

The survey-level immunoSEQ assay was used. Per the study methods: A productive frequency of 2.59 x 10-5 was the lowest detectable. The table came from immunoSEQ multiplex PCR; TCRdb's copy has only in-frame clones and leaves some out. V and J calls and clone size are given by that table; D and trimming were obtained from the DNA. Of around 30,000 clones listed, around three quarters were seen once; the top ten hold about 2%. V gave up 6 bases and J gave up 6 bases, with 15 bases separating them. The CDR3 has 13 residues. Germline assignment: CDR1 MNHEY and CDR2 SVGAGI. V usage is TRBV6-5 and J usage is TRBJ2-7; perhaps D is TRBD1 or TRBD2 (6 bases each). The TCR comes from a human donor in good health. The sequencing sample was made of CD4+ T cells from blood buffy coats. CDR3 sequence: CASSLARGSEQYF. The DNA for the CDR3 is TGTGCCAGCAGCCTAGCGAGGGGGAGCGAGCAGTACTTC.